This T cell receptor beta chain came from a study of blood T cell repertoires in COVID-19. Study overall: From T cells, B-cell-depleted T cells, or PBMCs came the material, which was cDNA or gDNA.

This CDR3 region has 14 residues. V was pared by 6 bases and J by 5 bases, with 14 bases between. CDR1 and CDR2 from the germline V gene are LNHDA and SQIVND (reference sequence). This clone has only one observation. TCRdb's copy holds only in-frame clones and misses some; the assay was immunoSEQ multiplex PCR. The sample lists around 150,000 clones, about four fifths occurring once. This chain joins TRBV19 and TRBJ2-1; TRBD1 might be the D (6 bases). The clonotype was recovered from a woman of 80 years or more with acute or convalescent COVID-19. The sample consisted of peripheral blood. The chain's CDR3 is CASSLKTGHNEQFF. In DNA, the CDR3 is TGTGCCAGTAGCCTCAAAACAGGGCACAATGAGCAGTTCTTC.